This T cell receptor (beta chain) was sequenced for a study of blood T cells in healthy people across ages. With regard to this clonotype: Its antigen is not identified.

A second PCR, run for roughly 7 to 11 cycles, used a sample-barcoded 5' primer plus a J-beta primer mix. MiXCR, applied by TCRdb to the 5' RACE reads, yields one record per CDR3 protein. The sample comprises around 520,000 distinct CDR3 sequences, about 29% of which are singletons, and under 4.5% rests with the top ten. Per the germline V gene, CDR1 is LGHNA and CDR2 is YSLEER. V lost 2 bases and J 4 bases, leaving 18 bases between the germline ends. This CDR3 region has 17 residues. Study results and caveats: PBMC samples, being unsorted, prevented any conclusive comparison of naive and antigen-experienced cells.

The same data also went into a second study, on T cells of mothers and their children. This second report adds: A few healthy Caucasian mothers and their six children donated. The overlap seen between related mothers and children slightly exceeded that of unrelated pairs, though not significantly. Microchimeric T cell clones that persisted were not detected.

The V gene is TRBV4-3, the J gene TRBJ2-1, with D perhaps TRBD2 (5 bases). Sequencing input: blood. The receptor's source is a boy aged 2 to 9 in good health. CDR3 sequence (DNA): TGCGCCAGCAGCCAACGACCCATTAGCGTACTTTACAATGAGCAGTTCTTC. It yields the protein CASSQRPISVLYNEQFF.